The 17 T cell receptor beta chains given below trace back to one sample, sequenced in a study of blood T cell repertoires in COVID-19. Libraries were prepared by immunoSEQ multiplex PCR; TCRdb keeps only in-frame clonotypes and omits some of them. The sample has 180,000 or so clones, over 70% seen once; the top ten hold about 15%. The sequenced sample was PBMCs or T cells enriched from blood (not recorded which). These receptors were taken from a man between 60 and 70 years old who had been exposed to COVID-19.

The chain has TRBV4-3 and TRBJ2-2, with TRBD2 identical over 8 bases. The ends lost 1 base at V and 4 bases at J; junction bases unmatched: 5. The CDR3 extends over 16 amino acids. In germline, CDR1 is LGHNA, CDR2 YSLEER. The CDR3 is CASSQASGQITGELFF. The CDR3 nucleotides read TGCGCCAGCAGCCAAGCTAGCGGGCAGATCACCGGGGAGCTGTTTTTT.

This clone is a singleton in its sample. The gene calls are TRBV27 and TRBJ2-3; perhaps TRBD2 as D (6 bases). This CDR3 spans 14 amino acids. Germline V gene lookup returns CDR1 MNHEY and CDR2 SMNVEV (reference sequence). Trimming pared 6 bases from V and 1 base from J, leaving 11 bases between. The CDR3, as DNA: TGTGCCAGCAGGCGGGACTTCGGCACAGATACGCAGTATTTT. This codes for CASRRDFGTDTQYF.

This chain links TRBV2 with TRBJ1-1, with 9 bases aligning to TRBD1. The CDR3 runs 12 residues. Germline CDR1 SNHLY, CDR2 FYNNEI. V shed 6 bases, J shed 7 bases, and the junction held 3 bases outside the gene matches. The CDR3 loop is CASRDRGLEAFF. In nucleotides, the CDR3 is TGTGCCAGCAGGGACAGGGGACTTGAAGCTTTCTTT. The entire variable domain, with the rest obtained from reference TRBV2 and TRBJ1-1, is as follows: EPEVTQTPSHQVTQMGQEVILRCVPISNHLYFYWYRQILGQKVEFLVSFYNNEISEKSEIFDDQFSVERPDGSNFTLKIRSTKLEDSAMYFCASRDRGLEAFFGQGTRLTVV.

This chain joins TRBV4-1 and TRBJ1-4; D unresolved. V was pared by 3 bases and J by 13 bases, with 18 bases between. CDR1 is MGHRA and CDR2 is YSYEKL in the germline V gene. This CDR3 has 14 residues. The CDR3 loop is CASSHSGGLGGLFF. For the CDR3, the DNA is TGCGCCAGCAGCCACTCAGGCGGGTTGGGCGGACTGTTTTTT.

The chain joins TRBV9 to TRBJ2-2, with 7 bases that match TRBD2. This CDR3 region has 17 residues. Per germline, CDR1 SGDLS and CDR2 YYNGEE. J lost 6 bases, V lost 4 bases, and 15 bases had no gene match. The CDR3 DNA sequence: TGTGCCAGCAGCACAGAACCGGGACTACCTAGTTCCGGGGAGCTGTTTTTT. Translation: CASSTEPGLPSSGELFF.

The gene calls are TRBV5-4 and TRBJ1-4; possible D gene TRBD1, 6 bases. With 4 bases removed from V and 0 bases from J, the gap between germline ends came to 13 bases. The V gene's germline CDR1 is SGHNT and CDR2 YYREEE (reference sequence). The CDR3 is made up of 16 amino acids. The CDR3 coding sequence is TGTGCCAGCAGCCCGGACAGAATTGCAACTAATGAAAAACTGTTTTTT. Translation: CASSPDRIATNEKLFF.

CDR3 DNA sequence: TGTGCCACCAGTGAAAGCGACCACAATGAGCAGTTCTTC. Protein: CATSESDHNEQFF. The chain employs TRBV24-1 and TRBJ2-1; D is ambiguous. This CDR3 has 13 amino acids. V was clipped by 4 bases and J by 5 bases, with 8 bases between them. Per germline, CDR1 KGHDR and CDR2 SFDVKD.

The rearrangement links TRBV7-6 to TRBJ2-7, with 14 bases fitting TRBD2. V lost 0 bases and J lost 5; bases outside the gene matches: 6. This CDR3 region has 17 residues. Per the germline V gene, CDR1 is SGHVS and CDR2 is FNYEAQ. The CDR3 region is CASSLAEGLAGAHEQYF. The DNA for the CDR3 is TGTGCCAGCAGCTTAGCGGAGGGACTAGCGGGAGCCCACGAGCAGTACTTC.

The chain couples TRBV5-1 to TRBJ2-1; 7 bases line up with TRBD2. V lost 0 bases to trimming and J lost 0 bases; unmatched junction nucleotides: 9. CDR1 is SGHRS, CDR2 YFSETQ, per germline. The CDR3 has 18 amino acids. The CDR3 loop is CASSLGIPGGSSYNEQFF. The CDR3 nucleotides are TGCGCCAGCAGCTTGGGTATCCCGGGGGGTAGCTCCTACAATGAGCAGTTCTTC.

The V and J genes are TRBV30 and TRBJ1-5; TRBD1 aligns across 10 bases. CDR1 and CDR2 from the germline V gene are GTSNPN and SVGIG (reference sequence). V gave up 2 bases and J gave up 3 bases; unmatched junction bases: 4. CDR3 size: 15 residues. The CDR3 nucleotides are TGTGCCTGGAGTCTGGGGACAGGGGACAATCAGCCCCAGCATTTT. It is translated as CAWSLGTGDNQPQHF.

The table lists this clone with many counts. This sample also contains other DNA sequences that code for the same CDR3. CDR3 amino acids: CASRLDRGSTGELFF. DNA of the CDR3: TGTGCCAGTAGACTGGACAGGGGGAGCACCGGGGAGCTGTTTTTT. The chain links TRBV19 to TRBJ2-2, with 10 positions matching TRBD1. Germline assignment: CDR1 LNHDA and CDR2 SQIVND (reference sequence). The CDR3 sequence is 15 residues long. Trimming cost V 6 bases and J 4 bases; bases outside gene matches: 5.

The gene calls are TRBV5-1 and TRBJ2-5, with D possibly being TRBD1 (5 bases). Germline V gives CDR1 SGHRS, CDR2 YFSETQ. Trimming pared 2 bases from V and 4 bases from J, leaving 15 bases between. CDR3 length: 15 amino acids. CDR3 nucleotide sequence: TGCGCCAGCAGCTTTCAGGGAACGGGTGGAGAGACCCAGTACTTC. The encoded protein is CASSFQGTGGETQYF. The variable domain in full, with the rest retrieved from reference TRBV5-1 and TRBJ2-5, is KAGVTQTPRYLIKTRGQQVTLSCSPISGHRSVSWYQQTPGQGLQFLFEYFSETQRNKGNFPGRFSGRQFSNSRSEMNVSTLELGDSALYLCASSFQGTGGETQYFGPGTRLLVL.

At least ten counts were recorded for this clone. This chain connects TRBV28 to TRBJ2-7; TRBD2 matches 9 bases. The CDR3 runs 19 residues. V dropped 5 bases and J dropped 4; count of bases not matched to a gene: 21. The germline V gene has CDR1 MDHEN and CDR2 SYDVKM. Here the CDR3 reads CASSPPGVRTSALGYEQYF. CDR3 nucleotide sequence: TGTGCCAGCAGTCCGCCGGGGGTTCGGACTAGCGCCCTGGGGTACGAGCAGTACTTC.

The gene calls are TRBV5-1 and TRBJ2-1; 14 nucleotides line up with TRBD2. CDR3 length: 17 amino acids. Germline V lookup: CDR1 SGHRS, CDR2 YFSETQ. Losses at the gene ends were 4 bases for V and 1 base for J; bases not matched to a gene: 4. The CDR3 sequence is CASSTGTSGGSYNEQFF. CDR3 sequence (DNA): TGCGCCAGCAGCACCGGGACTAGCGGGGGTTCCTACAATGAGCAGTTCTTC.

The genes are TRBV3-1 (or the pseudogene TRBV3-2) and TRBJ1-2, with D possibly TRBD1 on 6 matching bases. The CDR3 totals 13 residues. Trimming removed 3 bases at V and 8 bases at J, with 13 bases between. Looked up from germline, CDR1 is LGHDT and CDR2 is YNNKEL (reference sequence). The CDR3 loop is CASSQGAGGGYTF. The CDR3 DNA is TGTGCCAGCAGCCAGGGGGCAGGTGGGGGCTACACCTTC.

The V call is TRBV5-1, the J call TRBJ2-1, with 7 bases that match TRBD1. Germline V CDR1 and CDR2: SGHRS, YFSETQ. Losses at the gene ends were 0 bases for V and 2 bases for J; bases not matched to a gene: 5. The CDR3 consists of 16 residues. CDR3 region: CASSLAFQGAYNEQFF. Written as DNA, the CDR3 is TGCGCCAGCAGCTTGGCCTTTCAGGGGGCCTACAATGAGCAGTTCTTC.

This clone appeared a single time. The J gene is TRBJ1-1, the V gene TRBV6-5, with a possible D match to TRBD1 (6 bases). The CDR3 runs to 15 residues. Trimming left V 0 bases short and J 11 bases short, with 19 bases between. Germline V CDR1 and CDR2: MNHEY, SVGAGI. As DNA, the CDR3 is TGTGCCAGCAGTTACTCGAAATCGCTGGGGGCGAGGGCTTTCTTT. This codes for CASSYSKSLGARAFF.